Below, one TCR beta chain is given with its context. What it binds is not known. The data were obtained in a study of monozygotic twins with inflammatory bowel disease. The blood volume drawn from each donor was 2 to 3 ml. The authors isolated total RNA from whole blood without sorting T cells. Whole-study findings and limits: Heterogeneous immunosuppressive treatment regimens may have introduced variability into patient repertoires.

The UMIs carried a 6-nucleotide sample barcode, and they were added by template switching. TCRdb re-analyzed the 5' RACE reads; it lists each CDR3 protein once, without DNA. The sample has more than 300,000 distinct CDR3 sequences. This CDR3 comprises 16 residues. The sequenced sample was blood. The sequence was collected from a human donor with ulcerative colitis or Crohn's disease, or a healthy co-twin of an affected twin (not recorded which). This chain connects TRBV21-1 to TRBJ2-2. TRBV21-1 is a known pseudogene. CDR3 loop: CASRENDASNTGELFF.